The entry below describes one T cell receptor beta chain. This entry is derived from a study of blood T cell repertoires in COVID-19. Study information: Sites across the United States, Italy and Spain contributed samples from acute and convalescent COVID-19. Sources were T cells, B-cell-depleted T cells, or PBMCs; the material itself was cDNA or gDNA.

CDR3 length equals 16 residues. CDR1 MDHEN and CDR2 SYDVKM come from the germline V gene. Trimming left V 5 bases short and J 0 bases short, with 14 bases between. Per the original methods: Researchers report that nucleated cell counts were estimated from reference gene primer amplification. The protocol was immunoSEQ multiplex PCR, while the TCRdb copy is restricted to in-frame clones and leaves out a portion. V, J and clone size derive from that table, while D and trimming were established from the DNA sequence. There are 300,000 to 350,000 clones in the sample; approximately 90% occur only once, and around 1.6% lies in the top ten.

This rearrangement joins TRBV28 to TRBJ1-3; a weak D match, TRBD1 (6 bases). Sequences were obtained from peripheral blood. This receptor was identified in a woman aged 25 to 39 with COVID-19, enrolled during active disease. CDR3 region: CASSPPDRFSGNTIYF. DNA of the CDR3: TGTGCCAGCAGTCCCCCCGACAGGTTCTCTGGAAACACCATATATTTT.